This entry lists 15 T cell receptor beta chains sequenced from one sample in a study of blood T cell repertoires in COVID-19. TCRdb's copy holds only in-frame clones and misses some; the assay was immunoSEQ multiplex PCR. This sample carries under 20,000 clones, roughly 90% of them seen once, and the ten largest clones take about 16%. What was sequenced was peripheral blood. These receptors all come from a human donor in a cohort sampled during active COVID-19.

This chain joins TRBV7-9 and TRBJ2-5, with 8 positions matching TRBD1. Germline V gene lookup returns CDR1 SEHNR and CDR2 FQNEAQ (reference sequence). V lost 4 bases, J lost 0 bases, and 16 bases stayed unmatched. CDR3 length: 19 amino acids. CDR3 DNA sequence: TGTGCCAGCAGCTCCCCGGGCAGGGGGCAATTTGGGTACCAAGAGACCCAGTACTTC. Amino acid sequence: CASSSPGRGQFGYQETQYF. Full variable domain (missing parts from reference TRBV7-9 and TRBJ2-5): DTGVSQNPRHKITKRGQNVTFRCDPISEHNRLYWYRQTLGQGPEFLTYFQNEAQLEKSRLLSDRFSAERPKGSFSTLEIQRTEQGDSAMYLCASSSPGRGQFGYQETQYFGPGTRLLVL.

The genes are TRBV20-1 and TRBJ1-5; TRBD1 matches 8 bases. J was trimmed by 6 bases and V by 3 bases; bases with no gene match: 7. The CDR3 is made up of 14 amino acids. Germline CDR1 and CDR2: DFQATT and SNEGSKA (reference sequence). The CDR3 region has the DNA TGCAGTGCTAGTACCAGGGGGCTTGGTCAGCCCCAGCATTTT. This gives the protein CSASTRGLGQPQHF.

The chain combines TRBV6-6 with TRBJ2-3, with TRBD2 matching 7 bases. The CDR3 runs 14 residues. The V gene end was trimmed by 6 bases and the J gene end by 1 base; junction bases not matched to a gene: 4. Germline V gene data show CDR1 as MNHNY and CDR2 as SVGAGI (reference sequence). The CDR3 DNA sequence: TGTGCCAGCAGCCTAGCGGTCGGCACAGATACGCAGTATTTT. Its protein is CASSLAVGTDTQYF.

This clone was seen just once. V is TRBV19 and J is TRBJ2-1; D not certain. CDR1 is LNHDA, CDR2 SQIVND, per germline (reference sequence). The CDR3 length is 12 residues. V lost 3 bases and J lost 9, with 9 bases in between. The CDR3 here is CASSIGQLEQFF. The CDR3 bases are TGTGCCAGTAGTATTGGGCAGCTTGAGCAGTTCTTC.

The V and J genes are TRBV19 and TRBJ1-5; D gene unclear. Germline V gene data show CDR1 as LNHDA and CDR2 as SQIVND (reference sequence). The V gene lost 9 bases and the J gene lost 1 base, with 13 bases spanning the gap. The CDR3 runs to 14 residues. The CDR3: CASRHHTSNQPQHF. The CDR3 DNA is TGTGCCAGCCGACACCATACGAGCAATCAGCCCCAGCATTTT.

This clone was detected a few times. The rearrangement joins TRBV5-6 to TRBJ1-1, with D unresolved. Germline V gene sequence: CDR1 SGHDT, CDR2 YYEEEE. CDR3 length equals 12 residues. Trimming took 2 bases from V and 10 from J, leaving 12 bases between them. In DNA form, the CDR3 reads TGTGCCAGCAGCTTACTTACGGAGGGAGCTTTCTTT. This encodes CASSLLTEGAFF.

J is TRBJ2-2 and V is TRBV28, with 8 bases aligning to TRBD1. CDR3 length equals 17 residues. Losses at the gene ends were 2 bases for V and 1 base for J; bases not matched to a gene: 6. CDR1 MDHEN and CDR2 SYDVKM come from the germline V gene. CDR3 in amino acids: CASSLTTGGGNTGELFF. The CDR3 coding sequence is TGTGCCAGCAGTTTAACTACAGGGGGAGGGAACACCGGGGAGCTGTTTTTT.

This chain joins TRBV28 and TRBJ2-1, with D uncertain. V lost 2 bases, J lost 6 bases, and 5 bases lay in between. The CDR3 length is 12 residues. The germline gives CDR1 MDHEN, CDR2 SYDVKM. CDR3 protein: CASSLVGNEQFF. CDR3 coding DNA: TGTGCCAGCAGTTTAGTCGGCAATGAGCAGTTCTTC.

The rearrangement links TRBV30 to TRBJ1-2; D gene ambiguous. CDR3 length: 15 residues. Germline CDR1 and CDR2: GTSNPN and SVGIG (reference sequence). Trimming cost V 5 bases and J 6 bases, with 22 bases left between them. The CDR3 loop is CAWGTSPLSSDGYTF. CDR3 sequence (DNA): TGTGCCTGGGGAACCTCTCCCCTCTCGTCGGATGGCTACACCTTC.

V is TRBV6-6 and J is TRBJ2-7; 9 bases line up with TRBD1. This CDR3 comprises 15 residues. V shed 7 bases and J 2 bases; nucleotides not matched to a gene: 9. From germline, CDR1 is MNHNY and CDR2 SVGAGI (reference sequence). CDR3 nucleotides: TGTGCCAGCACTTCCCGGGGGGACAGGGCCTACGAGCAGTACTTC. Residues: CASTSRGDRAYEQYF.

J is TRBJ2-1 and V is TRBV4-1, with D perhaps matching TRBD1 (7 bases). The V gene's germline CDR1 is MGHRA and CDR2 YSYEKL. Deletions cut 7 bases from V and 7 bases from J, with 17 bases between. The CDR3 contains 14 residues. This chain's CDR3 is CASNRAAGGNEQFF. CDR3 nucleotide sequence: TGCGCCAGCAACCGGGCGGCAGGGGGGAATGAGCAGTTCTTC.

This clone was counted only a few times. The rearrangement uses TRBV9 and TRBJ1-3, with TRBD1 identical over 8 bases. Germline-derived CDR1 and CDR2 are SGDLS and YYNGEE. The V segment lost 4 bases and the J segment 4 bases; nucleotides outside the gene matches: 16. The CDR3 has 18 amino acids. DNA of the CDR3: TGTGCCAGCAGCCCGAGATCGAGGACAGGGCCGGGGGGAAACACCATATATTTT. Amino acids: CASSPRSRTGPGGNTIYF.

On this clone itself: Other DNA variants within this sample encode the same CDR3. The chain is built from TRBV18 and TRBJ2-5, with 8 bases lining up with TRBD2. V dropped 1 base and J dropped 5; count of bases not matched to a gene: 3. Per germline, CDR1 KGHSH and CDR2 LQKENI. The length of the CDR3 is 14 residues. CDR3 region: CASSPRASGETQYF. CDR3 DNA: TGTGCCAGCTCACCACGGGCTAGCGGGGAGACCCAGTACTTC.

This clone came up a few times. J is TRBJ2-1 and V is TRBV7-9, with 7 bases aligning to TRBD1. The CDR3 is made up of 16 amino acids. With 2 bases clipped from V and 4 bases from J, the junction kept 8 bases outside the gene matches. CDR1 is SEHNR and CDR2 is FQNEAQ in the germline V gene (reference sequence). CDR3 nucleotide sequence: TGTGCCAGCAGCTTAAACCCCGACAGGGTGTACAATGAGCAGTTCTTC. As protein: CASSLNPDRVYNEQFF. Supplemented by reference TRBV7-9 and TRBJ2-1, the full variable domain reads DTGVSQNPRHKITKRGQNVTFRCDPISEHNRLYWYRQTLGQGPEFLTYFQNEAQLEKSRLLSDRFSAERPKGSFSTLEIQRTEQGDSAMYLCASSLNPDRVYNEQFFGPGTRLTVL.

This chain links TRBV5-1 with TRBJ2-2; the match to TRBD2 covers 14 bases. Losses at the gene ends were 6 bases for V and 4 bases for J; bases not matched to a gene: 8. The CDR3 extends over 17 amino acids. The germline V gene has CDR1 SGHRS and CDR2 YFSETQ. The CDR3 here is CASTPRTSGRSTGELFF. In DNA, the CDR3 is TGCGCCAGCACTCCGAGGACTAGCGGGAGGAGCACCGGGGAGCTGTTTTTT.